Described below is a single TCR beta chain sequence and its context. What antigen it recognizes has not been identified. Within one base of it there is no much larger clone, and no base qualities were kept. The entry originates in a study of cytotoxic CD8 clonotypes in ibrutinib-treated CLL (dated by TCRdb to the early 2020s). About the investigation overall: The cohort had around twelve relapsed/refractory and more than 14 treatment-naive patients; about 17 were IGHV unmutated. Responses were partial in 24 patients and complete in 2; after median approximately 66 months follow-up, some 15 stayed in remission and roughly twelve progressed. Longitudinal samples were obtainable from about 30% of the roughly 86 participants in the trial. Every remission and progressive disease sample was obtained while ibrutinib was still being received by the patients. Cryopreserved peripheral blood mononuclear cells were collected before treatment, at response, and at either disease progression or sustained remission. The response samples were drawn at a median of around eleven months into treatment, with a range of roughly 6 to 36 months. On average, each sample had 255,043 productive templates and 96,000 or so productive rearrangements.

A MiSeq instrument was used for deep resolution sequencing, which targeted depths ranging from 1 in 1 million up to 1 in 200,000 T cells, with coverage averaging 10x for each clonotype. The immunoSEQ hsTCRB Kit was used to generate TCR beta libraries. Per the original workflow: Data were analyzed with ImmunoSEQ Data Assistant and ImmunoSEQ Analyzer, with V, D and J genes assigned per IMGT definitions. Clonality, which ranges from 0 to 1, was calculated as one minus the normalized Shannon entropy of productive rearrangement frequencies. Public clonotype analysis was restricted to overrepresented clonotypes comprising at least 0.05% of each patient's repertoire. Repertoires from some 14 age-matched healthy donors in immuneACCESS were used as clonality controls. TCRdb took this table from immuneACCESS and kept in-frame rearrangements with V and J called. Such tables lack part of the clones; where checked against another copy, unresolved V genes explain under half of the gap, and the rest is unexplained. Clone size and V and J calls were adopted from that table, with D and trimming inferred from the DNA. The sample profile shows more than 150,000 clones; roughly 72% of them were found once. The ten largest make up around 15% of the sample.

What this sample's time point label stands for: less than 30 months on ibrutinib. For TCR beta library preparation, about 2.2 micrograms of genomic DNA was extracted from cryopreserved PBMCs. Longitudinal blood samples from CLL patients on ibrutinib monotherapy were analyzed using high-throughput TCR beta sequencing. Patients were enrolled in a phase 2 open-label single-center ibrutinib monotherapy trial. Study-level results and caveats: Sampling times were not matched between sustained-remission and progressing patients, and lymph node repertoires were not studied. Baseline clonality was found to be higher than that of age-matched healthy donors and was strongly correlated with circulating CD8+ T-cell counts. At ibrutinib response clonality went up, during sustained remission it held steady, and at progression it dropped back toward baseline. Public clonotypes were rare and either contracted or stayed stable during treatment, and the rise in clonality at ibrutinib response reflected the expansion of private clonotypes.

At the junction V is shortened by 2 bases and J by 4 bases, with 7 bases in between. The germline V gene (reference sequence) specifies MNHEY as CDR1 and SMNVEV as CDR2. From the cysteine up to the phenylalanine, the CDR3 has a length of 13 residues. Kept here is only the CDR3 DNA, which spans 39 bases and is read in frame from base 1. The TCR comes from a human donor with chronic lymphocytic leukemia. The rearranged segments are TRBV27 and TRBJ2-3; the D gene lacks a confident call. The starting material was PBMCs, obtained after 24 months of ibrutinib treatment. The nucleotides are TGTGCCAGCAGTTTACTCAGTGCAGATACGCAGTATTTT. This is translated as CASSLLSADTQYF.